This T cell receptor (beta chain) was observed in a study of shared clonotypes between healthy human individuals. Remarks on this clone: The target antigen is unknown. This sample also contains other DNA sequences that code for the same CDR3.

Findings of the study overall: Four donors held about 4.5% of naive CD4 clonotypes in common.

The CDR3 is 15 amino acids. Germline V gene lookup returns CDR1 SGDLS and CDR2 YYNGEE. V trimming: 2 bases; J trimming: 2 bases; junction bases outside the gene matches: 3. Clones were read by immunoSEQ multiplex PCR, and TCRdb kept only the in-frame ones, dropping some. The sample consists of fewer than 1.8 million clones, approximately 98.5% of them appearing once. Investigators divided CD4+ cells into CD45RA+ naive and CD45RA-negative memory subsets. The material sequenced was naive CD4+ T cells sorted from blood. The subset: CD45RA+ positively selected. V and J are TRBV9 and TRBJ2-7; the match to TRBD2 covers 11 bases. The sequence came from a man aged 25 to 40 in good health. The chain's CDR3 is CASSVGTSGTYEQYF. CDR3 bases: TGTGCCAGCAGCGTTGGGACTAGCGGAACCTACGAGCAGTACTTC.